The 5 T cell receptor beta chains in this list originate from one sample, sequenced in a study of CD8 T cells in Susac syndrome. With random hexamers, reverse transcription was performed on about 0.5 to 1 ug of RNA. One entry per CDR3 protein results from TCRdb running MiXCR on the immunoSEQ multiplex PCR reads. The table lists about 140,000 distinct CDR3 sequences, approximately 95% of them singletons. The sample comprised CD4+ T cells from PBMCs. Receptors were obtained from a human donor with Susac syndrome.

The gene calls are TRBV7-3 and TRBJ1-2; D ambiguous. Germline V gives CDR1 SGHTA, CDR2 FQGTGA. The CDR3 is 13 amino acids. The germline V and J ends were trimmed by 1 base and 3 bases, with 6 bases remaining between them. The CDR3 protein is CASSLNSDYGYTF. The DNA for the CDR3 is TGTGCCAGCAGCTTAAACAGTGACTATGGCTACACCTTC.

This chain connects TRBV5-4 to TRBJ1-5, with 12 bases identical to TRBD1. This CDR3 has 17 amino acids. V gave up 0 bases and J gave up 1 base; unmatched junction bases: 2. CDR1 and CDR2 (germline): SGHNT, YYREEE (reference sequence). The CDR3 nucleotides read TGTGCCAGCAGCTTGGGGGGACAGGGGGCGAGCAATCAGCCCCAGCATTTT. Its protein product is CASSLGGQGASNQPQHF.

The chain uses TRBV12-3 or TRBV12-4 and TRBJ1-6; D gene unclear. The CDR3 is 12 residues long. Deletions cut 8 bases from V and 6 bases from J, with 8 bases between. The CDR3 is CASCWPNSPLHF. The CDR3 DNA follows: TGTGCCAGCTGCTGGCCTAATTCACCCCTCCACTTT.

V usage is TRBV4-3 and J usage is TRBJ2-7, with D possibly being TRBD1 (5 bases). CDR1 and CDR2 (germline): LGHNA, YSLEER. The CDR3 extends over 15 amino acids. The V end lost 1 base, the J end lost 6 bases, and 16 bases lay between the germline ends. In DNA form, the CDR3 reads TGCGCCAGCAGCCAAGGTAGTCGCAGGGATGTCGAGCAGTACTTC. Its protein is CASSQGSRRDVEQYF.

The chain employs TRBV18 and TRBJ2-7, with a weak D call TRBD2 (6 bases). Germline V gives CDR1 KGHSH, CDR2 LQKENI. The ends were cut back, 3 bases at V and 3 bases at J, with 12 bases in the middle. The CDR3 length is 14 residues. CDR3 in amino acids: CASSPGTGVYEQYF. The DNA for the CDR3 is TGTGCCAGCTCACCCGGGACGGGGGTCTACGAGCAGTACTTC.